This record concerns one TCR beta chain sequence. The method was immunoSEQ multiplex PCR; TCRdb's version includes in-frame clones alone and lacks a portion of them. The profile shows about 100,000 clones, approximately 90% of them singletons. The sample comes from a study of blood T cell repertoires in COVID-19. Across the study: Whether acute or convalescent, the COVID-19 samples came from the United States, Italy and Spain.

In germline, CDR1 is SGDLS, CDR2 YYNGEE. The length of the CDR3 is 15 residues. Trimming removed 0 bases at V and 5 bases at J, with 14 bases between. The V call is TRBV9, the J call TRBJ2-5; D perhaps matches TRBD2 (6 bases). The clonotype comes from a man aged 55-75 years with acute or convalescent COVID-19. Sequenced sample: peripheral blood. CDR3 protein: CASSVGNGRVETQYF. The CDR3 DNA is TGTGCCAGCAGCGTAGGGAACGGGAGAGTGGAGACCCAGTACTTC.